A single sample is the source of the 19 T cell receptor beta chains below, sequenced in a study of T cell responses to AZD1222 COVID-19 vaccine. Sequenced by immunoSEQ multiplex PCR; TCRdb stores in-frame clones only, minus some. The sample lists some 150,000 clones, approximately 89% occurring once. Sequences were derived from peripheral blood, sampled 28 days after the second AZD1222 dose. All receptors derive from an adult who received the AZD1222 COVID-19 vaccine.

CDR3 region: CASSYLWDRRNTEAFF. The CDR3 nucleotides are TGTGCCAGCAGTTATTTATGGGACAGACGGAACACTGAAGCTTTCTTT. The chain employs TRBV6-9 and TRBJ1-1; 7 bases match TRBD1. V lost 1 base to trimming and J lost 1 base; unmatched junction nucleotides: 6. Looked up from germline, CDR1 is MNHGY and CDR2 is SVAAGI. CDR3 length: 16 amino acids.

The chain uses TRBV6-5 and TRBJ2-7, with D possibly matching TRBD2 (7 bases). The length of the CDR3 is 15 residues. Germline V CDR1 and CDR2: MNHEY, SVGAGI. The V end lost 2 bases, the J end lost 6 bases, and 17 bases lay between the germline ends. For the CDR3, the DNA is TGTGCCAGCAGTTACACGGGGGGCCCTGACTTCGAGCAGTACTTC. It encodes CASSYTGGPDFEQYF.

The chain links TRBV11-2 to TRBJ2-2; maybe TRBD2 (5 bases). CDR3 length: 14 residues. Germline V gives CDR1 SGHAT, CDR2 FQNNGV. V was trimmed by 4 bases and J by 11 bases, leaving 17 bases between them. The CDR3 coding sequence is TGTGCCAGCAGCTCCCCCGGAGGACCGTTAGAGCTGTTTTTT. Amino acid sequence: CASSSPGGPLELFF. Filled out from reference TRBV11-2 and TRBJ2-2, the complete variable domain reads EAGVAQSPRYKIIEKRQSVAFWCNPISGHATLYWYQQILGQGPKLLIQFQNNGVVDDSQLPKDRFSAERLKGVDSTLKIQPAKLEDSAVYLCASSSPGGPLELFFGEGSRLTVL.

The genes are TRBV30 and TRBJ1-6; 7 positions agree with TRBD1. The V gene end was trimmed by 3 bases and the J gene end by 10 bases; junction bases not matched to a gene: 12. Germline CDR1 is GTSNPN and CDR2 is SVGIG (reference sequence). The CDR3 spans 15 residues. The CDR3 is CAWRGQGGELSPLHF. The CDR3 DNA is TGTGCCTGGAGAGGTCAGGGGGGGGAGCTATCACCCCTCCACTTT.

The J gene is TRBJ1-4, the V gene TRBV4-1, with unresolved D. This CDR3 is 17 amino acids long. The V end was cut by 1 base, the J end by 0 bases, with 12 bases between. Germline V gene data show CDR1 as MGHRA and CDR2 as YSYEKL. The DNA of the CDR3 is TGCGCCAGCAGCCAAGTAGGGCAGGCTGCAACTAATGAAAAACTGTTTTTT. Amino acids: CASSQVGQAATNEKLFF.

This clone ranks as medium-sized. V gene TRBV7-3 combines with J gene TRBJ1-6, with 8 bases matching TRBD1. This CDR3 has 15 residues. V lost 5 bases, J lost 4 bases, and 4 bases stayed unmatched. Germline V gives CDR1 SGHTA, CDR2 FQGTGA. In DNA, the CDR3 is TGTGCCAGCAGCCAGAGGACAGGGTATAATTCACCCCTCCACTTT. Translated: CASSQRTGYNSPLHF.

The chain uses TRBV28 and TRBJ1-2; maybe TRBD1 (5 bases). The ends were cut back, 10 bases at V and 1 base at J, with 7 bases in the middle. The CDR3 is made up of 11 amino acids. Germline lookup yields CDR1 MDHEN and CDR2 SYDVKM. The CDR3 DNA is TGTGCCATTCAGGGTAACTATGGCTACACCTTC. This sequence encodes CAIQGNYGYTF.

The V gene is TRBV7-9, the J gene TRBJ2-1, with 7 bases that match TRBD1. This CDR3 region has 17 residues. From germline, CDR1 is SEHNR and CDR2 FQNEAQ (reference sequence). Trimming at V came to 5 bases and at J to 7 bases, leaving 17 bases not matched to a gene. The CDR3 DNA is TGTGCCAGCAGCCTCAGTGGGACAGTGGGCACAAGTAATGAGCAGTTCTTC. The encoded protein is CASSLSGTVGTSNEQFF.

V gene TRBV18 combines with J gene TRBJ1-5; D is perhaps TRBD1 (6 bases). This CDR3 comprises 14 residues. V lost 3 bases, J lost 1 base, and 7 bases lay in between. Germline V CDR1 and CDR2: KGHSH, LQKENI. In nucleotides, the CDR3 is TGTGCCAGCTCACCTGGACAGAGCAATCAGCCCCAGCATTTT. Protein sequence: CASSPGQSNQPQHF.

This clone showed up just once. The rearrangement joins TRBV4-3 to TRBJ1-1; D is unresolved. Trimming shortened V by 8 bases and J by 0 bases, and 10 bases separated the two germline ends. Germline-derived CDR1 and CDR2 are LGHNA and YSLEER. The CDR3 length is 13 residues. The CDR3 DNA follows: TGCGCCAGCCAGTTGGGGATGAACACTGAAGCTTTCTTT. It codes for CASQLGMNTEAFF.

Comments on this clone: This may stem from a read error, because a much larger clone lies one nucleotide away. The same CDR3 arises from other DNA sequences in this sample as well. This chain joins TRBV21-1 and TRBJ2-7; the DNA was not used to check the table's D call, TRBD2. TRBV21-1 is deemed a pseudogene. CDR3 length: 17 amino acids. CDR3 loop: CASSKDRPAGARNEQYF. In nucleotides, the CDR3 is TGTGCCAGCAGCAAAGACCGCCCCGCGGGGGCGCGGAACGAGCAGTACTTT.

This rearrangement joins TRBV19 to TRBJ1-5; 9 bases are a match to TRBD1. The CDR3 has 14 amino acids. Looked up from germline, CDR1 is LNHDA and CDR2 is SQIVND (reference sequence). J lost 6 bases, V lost 5 bases, and 5 bases had no gene match. CDR3 amino acids: CASSGRTGAQPQHF. CDR3 bases: TGTGCCAGTAGTGGTCGGACAGGGGCTCAGCCCCAGCATTTT. Complete variable domain (other parts from reference TRBV19 and TRBJ1-5): DGGITQSPKYLFRKEGQNVTLSCEQNLNHDAMYWYRQDPGQGLRLIYYSQIVNDFQKGDIAEGYSVSREKKESFPLTVTSAQKNPTAFYLCASSGRTGAQPQHFGDGTRLSIL.

The CDR3 sequence: CASSDGFLRYQPQHF. In DNA form, the CDR3 reads TGTGCCAGCAGCGACGGTTTTTTACGCTATCAGCCCCAGCATTTT. The chain is built from TRBV3-1 (or the pseudogene TRBV3-2) and TRBJ1-5, with D unclear. This CDR3 is built from 15 residues. Trimming removed 5 bases at V and 5 bases at J, with 16 bases between. Germline loops: CDR1 LGHDT, CDR2 YNNKEL (reference sequence).

V and J are TRBV4-3 and TRBJ2-5; no firm D call. The CDR3 length is 15 residues. The V end was cut by 5 bases, the J end by 5 bases, with 18 bases between. Germline assignment: CDR1 LGHNA and CDR2 YSLEER. The CDR3 reads CASSVRAYNVETQYF. The CDR3 nucleotides are TGCGCCAGCAGCGTACGGGCCTACAACGTGGAGACCCAGTACTTC.

The CDR3, as DNA: TGTGCCAGCGGGTCCGGGACAGTCCCTTATGGCTACACCTTC. Translation gives CASGSGTVPYGYTF. The gene calls are TRBV2 and TRBJ1-2; 7 nucleotides match TRBD1. The germline CDR1 and CDR2 sequences are SNHLY and FYNNEI. The junction had 11 bases not matched to a gene; V was cut back by 8 bases and J by 5 bases. The CDR3 has 14 residues. Together with reference TRBV2 and TRBJ1-2, the CDR3 gives the full variable domain: EPEVTQTPSHQVTQMGQEVILRCVPISNHLYFYWYRQILGQKVEFLVSFYNNEISEKSEIFDDQFSVERPDGSNFTLKIRSTKLEDSAMYFCASGSGTVPYGYTFGSGTRLTVV.

The chain is built from TRBV6-2 or TRBV6-3 and TRBJ2-3; D tentatively fits TRBD1 or TRBD2 (5 bases each). The CDR3 is made up of 14 amino acids. In germline, CDR1 is MNHEY, CDR2 SVGEGT. Trimming removed 6 bases from V and 3 bases from J, with 13 bases in between. The CDR3 DNA reads as TGTGCCAGCAGCGAGGGGTCCTTTACAGATACGCAGTATTTT. Protein sequence: CASSEGSFTDTQYF.

This clone was observed once. The rearrangement joins TRBV4-1 to TRBJ2-7; 9 nucleotides agree with TRBD1. The V segment lost 0 bases and the J segment 3 bases; nucleotides outside the gene matches: 3. Germline lookup yields CDR1 MGHRA and CDR2 YSYEKL. CDR3 size: 15 residues. For the CDR3, the DNA is TGCGCCAGCAGCCAAGAAGGGGACAGGGTCTACGAGCAGTACTTC. Translated, it gives CASSQEGDRVYEQYF.

CDR3 bases: TGTGCCAGCAGCTCCCGACGAGGACCGAACTTGCAGTTCTTC. Amino acid sequence: CASSSRRGPNLQFF. The chain employs TRBV13 and TRBJ2-1; D is unresolved. CDR1 is PRHDT, CDR2 FYEKMQ, per germline (reference sequence). The CDR3 contains 14 residues. Trimming shortened V by 4 bases and J by 12 bases, and 19 bases separated the two germline ends.

The chain has TRBV24-1 and TRBJ1-1, with a tentative D call TRBD1 (6 bases). In germline, CDR1 is KGHDR, CDR2 SFDVKD. V lost 2 bases, J lost 4 bases, and 19 bases lay in between. This CDR3 has 17 residues. The CDR3 region is CATSDSRAGAGVTEAFF. The CDR3, as DNA: TGTGCCACCAGTGATTCCCGAGCAGGGGCGGGGGTCACTGAAGCTTTCTTT.